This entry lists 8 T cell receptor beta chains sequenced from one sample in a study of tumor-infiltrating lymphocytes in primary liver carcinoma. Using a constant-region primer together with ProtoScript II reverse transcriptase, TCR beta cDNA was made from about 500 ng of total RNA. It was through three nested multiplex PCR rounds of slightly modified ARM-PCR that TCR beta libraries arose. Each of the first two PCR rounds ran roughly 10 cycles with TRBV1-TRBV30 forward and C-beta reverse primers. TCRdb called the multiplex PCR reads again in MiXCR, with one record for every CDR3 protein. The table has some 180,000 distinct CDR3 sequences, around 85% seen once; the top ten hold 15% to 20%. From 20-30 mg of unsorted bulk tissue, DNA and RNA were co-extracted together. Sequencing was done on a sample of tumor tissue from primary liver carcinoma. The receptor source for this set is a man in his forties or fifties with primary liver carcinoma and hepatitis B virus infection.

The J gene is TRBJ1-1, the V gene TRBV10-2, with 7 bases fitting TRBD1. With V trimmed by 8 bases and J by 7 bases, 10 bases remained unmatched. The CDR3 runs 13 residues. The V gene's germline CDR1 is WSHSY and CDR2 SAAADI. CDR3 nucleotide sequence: TGCGCCAGCTCCGGACAGGTGAGCATTGAAGCTTTCTTT. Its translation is CASSGQVSIEAFF.

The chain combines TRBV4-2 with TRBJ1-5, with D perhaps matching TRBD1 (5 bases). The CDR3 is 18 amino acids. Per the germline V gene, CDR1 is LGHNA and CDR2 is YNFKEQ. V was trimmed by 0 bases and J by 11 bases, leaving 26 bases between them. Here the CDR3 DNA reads TGTGCCAGCAGCCAAGATAGAATTGGCGGGACCTCCAGGCGGTCCCAGCATTTT. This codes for CASSQDRIGGTSRRSQHF.

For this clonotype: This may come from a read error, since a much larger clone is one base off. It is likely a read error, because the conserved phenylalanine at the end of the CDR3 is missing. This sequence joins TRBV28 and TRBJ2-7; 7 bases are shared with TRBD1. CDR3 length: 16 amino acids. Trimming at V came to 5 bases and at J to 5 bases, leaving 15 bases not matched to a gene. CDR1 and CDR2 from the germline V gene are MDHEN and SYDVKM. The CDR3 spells CASSHRGNLGKDEQYS. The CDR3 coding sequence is TGTGCCAGCAGTCACAGGGGAAATCTAGGTAAAGACGAGCAGTACTCC.

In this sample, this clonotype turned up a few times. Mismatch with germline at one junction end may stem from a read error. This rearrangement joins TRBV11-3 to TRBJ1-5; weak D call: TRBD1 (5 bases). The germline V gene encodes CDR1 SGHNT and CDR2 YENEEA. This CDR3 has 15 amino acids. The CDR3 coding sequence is TGTGTCAGCAGCTTAGATTTGGGGGTAGCTCAGCCCCAGCATTTT. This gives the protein CVSSLDLGVAQPQHF.

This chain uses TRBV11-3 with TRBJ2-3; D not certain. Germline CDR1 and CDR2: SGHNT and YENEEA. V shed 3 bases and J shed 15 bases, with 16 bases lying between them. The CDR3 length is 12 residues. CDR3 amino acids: CASSFNEDRQYF. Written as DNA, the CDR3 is TGTGCCAGCAGCTTCAATGAAGATAGACAATATTTT.

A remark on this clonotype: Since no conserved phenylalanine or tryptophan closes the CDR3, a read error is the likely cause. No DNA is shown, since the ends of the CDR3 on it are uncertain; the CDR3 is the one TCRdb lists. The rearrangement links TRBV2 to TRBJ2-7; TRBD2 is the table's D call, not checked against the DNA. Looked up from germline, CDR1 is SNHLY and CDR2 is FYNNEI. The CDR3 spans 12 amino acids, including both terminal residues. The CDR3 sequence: CASSVQGREQYS.

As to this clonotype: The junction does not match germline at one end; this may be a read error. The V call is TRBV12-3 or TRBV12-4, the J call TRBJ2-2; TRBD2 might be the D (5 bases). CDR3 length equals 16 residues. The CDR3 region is CASSPQRRTNTWELFF. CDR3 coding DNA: TGTGCCAGCAGTCCCCAGCGGCGGACGAACACCTGGGAGCTGTTTTTT.

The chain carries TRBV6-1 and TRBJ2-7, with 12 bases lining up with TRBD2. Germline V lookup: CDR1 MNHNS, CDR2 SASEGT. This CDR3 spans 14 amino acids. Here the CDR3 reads CISRERLAGVGQYF. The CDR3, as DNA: TGTATCAGCAGGGAAAGACTAGCGGGAGTGGGGCAGTACTTC.